The source of this T cell receptor (beta chain) is a study of blood T cell repertoires in COVID-19. Study details: T cells, B-cell-depleted T cells, or PBMCs provided the cDNA or gDNA that served as material.

Authors' analysis steps: Amplification with reference gene primers provided the estimates of nucleated cell counts. TCRdb keeps only in-frame clones here, not all; method: immunoSEQ multiplex PCR. The V and J calls and the clone size are those of that table, but D and trimming were determined from the DNA. The repertoire includes about 210,000 clones, 82% of them detected once, and about 12% sits in the top ten. V was trimmed by 7 bases and J by 1 base, leaving 11 bases between them. The CDR3 length is 12 residues. CDR1 is SQVTM, CDR2 ANQGSEA, per germline. The source material was peripheral blood. This clonotype was obtained from a woman aged 40 to 50 with acute or convalescent COVID-19. V usage is TRBV29-1 and J usage is TRBJ2-7; D uncertain. The CDR3: CSARVLSYEQYF. CDR3 DNA: TGCAGCGCCCGCGTGCTTTCCTACGAGCAGTACTTC.